What follows are 3 T cell receptor beta chains derived from one specimen sequenced in a study of breast tumors, draining lymph nodes, adjacent tissues. One entry per CDR3 protein, called by TCRdb with MiXCR from the multiplex PCR reads. The table lists about 89,000 distinct CDR3 sequences, roughly 30% of them singletons, with 7.5% to 10% in the top ten. The lymph nodes were axillary draining lymph nodes from breast cancer patients. Sequencing was carried out using axillary lymph node tissue. The receptors derive from a female donor with breast cancer. Some clones in this sample may be carry-over from other donors' samples.

This clonotype was picked up many times. The genes are TRBV5-5 and TRBJ1-2; the D is unclear. The CDR3 totals 14 residues. Germline values: CDR1 SGHKS, CDR2 YYEKEE (reference sequence). V gave up 1 base and J gave up 3 bases, with 10 bases separating them. In DNA, the CDR3 is TGTGCCAGCAGCTTGTGGGCAGAACACTATGGCTACACCTTC. Its translation is CASSLWAEHYGYTF.

This clonotype appeared many times. This rearrangement joins TRBV5-1 to TRBJ2-7, with TRBD1 matching over 7 bases. The ends lost 6 bases at V and 6 bases at J; junction bases unmatched: 15. The CDR3 has 15 residues. Looked up from germline, CDR1 is SGHRS and CDR2 is YFSETQ. The CDR3 loop is CASTTGAGALLEQYF. CDR3 nucleotides: TGCGCCAGCACCACAGGGGCAGGGGCTCTTCTCGAGCAGTACTTC.

This clonotype was found many times. V gene TRBV2 combines with J gene TRBJ2-5; D unresolved. The CDR3 runs to 12 residues. Germline CDR1 reads SNHLY; CDR2 reads FYNNEI. Trimming cost V 7 bases and J 5 bases, with 11 bases left between them. As DNA, the CDR3 is TGTGCCAGCACTAGGATTTTGGAGACCCAGTACTTC. This gives the protein CASTRILETQYF.